This TCR beta chain originates from a study of shared clonotypes between healthy human individuals. Here immunoSEQ multiplex PCR was the method, and the copy in TCRdb shows in-frame clones only, minus some. The repertoire holds millions of clones, more than 80% seen once, with around 0.15% in the top ten. Both subsets, CD45RA+ naive and CD45RA-negative memory, were split from the CD4+ cells. This CDR3 spans 12 amino acids. The V and J ends lost 2 bases and 5 bases respectively, with 6 bases between them. The germline gives CDR1 LNHDA, CDR2 SQIVND (reference sequence). The receptor was isolated from a man younger than 35 in good health. The V and J genes are TRBV19 and TRBJ1-2, with no clear D. Sequenced input: naive CD4+ T cells sorted from blood. Described subset: CD45RA+ positively selected. This chain's CDR3 is CASSINTYGYTF. The CDR3 DNA sequence: TGTGCCAGTAGTATAAATACGTATGGCTACACCTTC.